This TCR beta chain was observed in a study of shared clonotypes between healthy human individuals. Overall study: The donor group consisted of a couple of women and three men, aged 18 to 49. The study, taken as a whole, reports: The sampled material consisted only of blood, and tissue repertoires are likely to differ.

Data came from immunoSEQ multiplex PCR; TCRdb stores just in-frame clones and leaves some out. The sample yields roughly 500,000 clones, roughly three quarters seen once. From germline, CDR1 is LNHDA and CDR2 SQIVND (reference sequence). Unmatched junction bases numbered 9, after V lost 4 bases and J lost 0 bases. This CDR3 contains 16 residues. Each of the donors was a healthy adult who was HIV-negative and had not had a recent acute infection or vaccination. This clone has just one count. Its antigen is unidentified. The origin of this receptor is a middle-aged woman in good health. Some clones in this sample may be carry-over from other donors' samples. The sequenced material came from PBMCs. The chain carries TRBV19 and TRBJ2-7, with 7 bases fitting TRBD1. The CDR3 spells CASSTGTASTSYEQYF. CDR3 nucleotides: TGTGCCAGTAGTACGGGGACAGCAAGTACCTCCTACGAGCAGTACTTC.